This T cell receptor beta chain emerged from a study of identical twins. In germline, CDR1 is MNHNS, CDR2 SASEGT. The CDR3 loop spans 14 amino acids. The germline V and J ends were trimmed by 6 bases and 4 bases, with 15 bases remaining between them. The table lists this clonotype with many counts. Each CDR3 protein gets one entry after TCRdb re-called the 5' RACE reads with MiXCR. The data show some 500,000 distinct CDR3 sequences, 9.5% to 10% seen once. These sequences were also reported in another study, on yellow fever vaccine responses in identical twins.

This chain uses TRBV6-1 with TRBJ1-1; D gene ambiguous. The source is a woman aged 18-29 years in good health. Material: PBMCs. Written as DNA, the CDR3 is TGTGCCAGCAGGGGCACAATGATGGCCACTGAAGCTTTCTTT. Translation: CASRGTMMATEAFF.